Shown below are 7 T cell receptor beta chains from a single sample sequenced in a study of regulatory T cells in long-lasting Graves disease. To make TCR beta libraries, researchers used iRepertoire HTBI primers and Arm-PCR of CDR3 regions. TCRdb called the multiplex PCR reads again in MiXCR, with one record for every CDR3 protein. Among roughly 510,000 distinct CDR3 sequences listed, 15% to 20% were seen once. The time point denotes: newly diagnosed GD, antithyroid drugs for less than 3 months. The authors made the TCR library using RNA they extracted from PBMCs. Separately, the same data were catalogued under a study of T cells in Graves' hyperthyroidism and ophthalmopathy.

The sample consisted of peripheral blood mononuclear cells (PBMCs), taken at new diagnosis, from a patient treated with antithyroid drugs. The receptors shown here come from a man between 18 and 35 years old with Graves disease.

This clonotype was counted at least ten times. The rearrangement uses TRBV27 and TRBJ1-1; D gene ambiguous. The CDR3 is made up of 14 amino acids. V lost 10 bases and J lost 3, with 18 bases in between. Germline CDR1 reads MNHEY; CDR2 reads SMNVEV (reference sequence). For the CDR3, the DNA is TGTGCCACCTCCTCGGTTGCGAGGGACACTGAAGCTTTCTTT. It translates to CATSSVARDTEAFF.

This rearrangement joins TRBV6-1 to TRBJ1-3, with D hard to call. The CDR3 runs to 17 residues. V was trimmed by 0 bases and J by 0 bases, leaving 12 bases between them. CDR1 is MNHNS and CDR2 is SASEGT in the germline V gene. As DNA, the CDR3 is TGTGCCAGCAGTGAAGCGCTTCACCAGAACTCTGGAAACACCATATATTTT. This encodes CASSEALHQNSGNTIYF.

On this clonotype: A much larger clone lies one base from this, so it may be a read error. The chain employs TRBV3-1 and TRBJ2-1, with 7 bases fitting TRBD2. CDR3 length: 14 amino acids. Germline CDR1 and CDR2: LGHDT and YNNKEL (reference sequence). The CDR3 DNA sequence: TGTGCCAGCACCCAAGCTGGCGGGAGTGATGAGCAGTTCTTC. This gives the protein CASTQAGGSDEQFF.

On this clonotype itself: Being one base from a much bigger clone, this may be a read error. The conserved phenylalanine or tryptophan is not found at the CDR3 terminus, so this likely reflects a read error. The rearrangement links TRBV20-1 to TRBJ2-3; D gene uncertain. This CDR3 is 15 amino acids long. The V end was cut by 1 base, the J end by 2 bases, with 13 bases between. Per germline, CDR1 DFQATT and CDR2 SNEGSKA (reference sequence). The CDR3 coding sequence is TGCAGTGCTAGAGGTCCCAGGCGGCTCACAGATACGCAGTATTGT. Translating it yields CSARGPRRLTDTQYC.

This clonotype was counted many times. The chain joins TRBV20-1 to TRBJ2-1; D may match TRBD1 or TRBD2 (5 bases each). V was clipped by 6 bases and J by 9 bases, with 15 bases between them. Germline CDR1 reads DFQATT; CDR2 reads SNEGSKA (reference sequence). The CDR3 has 12 residues. The CDR3 nucleotides are TGCAGTGCGCAGGGACCCCGCCCTGAGCAGTTCTTC. It encodes CSAQGPRPEQFF.

Many counts were recorded for this clonotype. The J gene is TRBJ2-3, the V gene TRBV11-2, with D possibly TRBD1 on 5 matching bases. V lost 3 bases, J lost 0 bases, and 10 bases lay in between. Germline assignment: CDR1 SGHAT and CDR2 FQNNGV. There are 15 residues in the CDR3. Here the CDR3 reads CASSFRAGSTDTQYF. For the CDR3, the DNA is TGTGCCAGCAGCTTTAGGGCAGGGAGCACAGATACGCAGTATTTT.

This clonotype was seen a few times. The chain employs TRBV6-1 and TRBJ1-6; the D gene is possibly TRBD1 (6 bases). CDR3 size: 14 residues. Between the trimmed V and J ends, which lost 6 bases and 7 bases, there was a span of 13 bases. The V gene's germline CDR1 is MNHNS and CDR2 SASEGT. CDR3 protein: CASSWGRLNSPLHF. The CDR3 coding sequence is TGTGCCAGCAGCTGGGGGCGCCTCAATTCACCCCTCCACTTT.